The T cell receptor (beta chain) under discussion was sequenced for a study of T cell responses to AZD1222 COVID-19 vaccine (dated by TCRdb to the early 2020s). In the study overall: AZD1222 recipients with second doses at about 4 weeks or about 12 weeks were pooled, because spike-specific TCR depth and breadth did not differ between schedules. Trial participants were enrolled into age subgroups of 18-55, 56-69 and 70-plus years, which contained about 150, 28 and 57 TCR-sequenced participants, respectively. TCR sequencing covered fewer than 250 trial participants: nearly 210 given two doses of AZD1222 and 26 given two doses of MenACWY control vaccine. The research as a whole found: No day 14 peak-response samples were available, so repertoires were characterized only after the peak T cell response. Participants were mostly white British, with more females than males. The authors suggested clonal diversity may have been underestimated. Vaccine-associated CD4 TCRs spanned the whole spike protein, with dominant responses in regions 160-218 and 743-854. Reportedly, close to half of the unique spike-specific TCRs recognized epitopes lying outside the regions that are mutated in the B.1.351 and B.1.1.7 variants. Conclusions about previously exposed vaccinees are limited because only six or seven AZD1222 recipients were SARS-CoV-2 seropositive at baseline. A significant rise in spike-specific TCR breadth and depth was observed after two AZD1222 doses relative to day 0 and relative to MenACWY recipients. In the small 56-69-year group, the increase in depth fell short of significance, most likely because of low power.

Trimming removed 1 base from V and 4 bases from J; the gene matches leave 9 bases unexplained. CDR1 SGHTA and CDR2 FQGNSA are derived from the germline V gene. The CDR3 starts with the cysteine, ends with the phenylalanine, and has 16 residues. Only the CDR3 DNA stays, 48 bases, in frame from base 1. For this clone: Its antigen has not been determined. Base qualities are missing; no much larger clone stands one base away.

Sample time point, as interpreted from the label and publication: baseline before first vaccination. Vaccinee samples came from UK trials COV001 and COV002, including a single-blind randomized controlled phase 2/3 trial of AZD1222 (ChAdOx1 nCoV-19) in healthy adults. Trial participant PBMC samples were collected at day 0 and day 28 after the second dose for TCRbeta chain sequencing. The CDR3 regions of human TCRbeta chains were subjected to immunosequencing. The authors' pipeline ran thus. Repertoire TCRs were matched against a reference library of SARS-CoV-2-specific TCRs generated with the MIRA antigen-specificity platform. Breadth was defined as the fraction of unique TCRs that were SARS-CoV-2-associated. Depth was defined as the fraction of total T cells that were SARS-CoV-2-associated. Using the MIRA data, each spike-specific TCR was mapped to the spike region that the TCR reacts to and placed in a CD4 or CD8 class. Log10-transformed breadth and depth values were compared by one-way ANOVA with Sidak's multiple comparisons tests. Imported from immuneACCESS, the table was reduced by TCRdb to in-frame sequences with V and J called. These copies leave out some clones; in studies compared against another copy, an unresolved V gene accounts for under half, and the cause of the remainder is not known. V and J calls and clone size come straight from that table; D and trimming were deduced from the DNA. In this sample the table shows 120,000 or so clones, 90% of which occur a single time. Clones ranked in the top ten supply approximately 7.9% of the sample.

The sample was peripheral blood, taken on day 0 of AZD1222 vaccination. This sequence uses TRBV7-2 and TRBJ2-7, with 8 bases aligning to TRBD1. This clonotype was sampled from an adult in good health. The DNA sequence is TGTGCCAGCAGCTTAGGTGGGCTACAGGGGGGATACGAGCAGTACTTC. This yields the protein CASSLGGLQGGYEQYF. Extended through the reference TRBV7-2 and TRBJ2-7 proteins, this CDR3 yields the full variable domain: GAGVSQSPSNKVTEKGKDVELRCDPISGHTALYWYRQSLGQGLEFLIYFQGNSAPDKSGLPSDRFSAERTGGSVSTLTIQRTQQEDSAVYLCASSLGGLQGGYEQYFGPGTRLTVT.